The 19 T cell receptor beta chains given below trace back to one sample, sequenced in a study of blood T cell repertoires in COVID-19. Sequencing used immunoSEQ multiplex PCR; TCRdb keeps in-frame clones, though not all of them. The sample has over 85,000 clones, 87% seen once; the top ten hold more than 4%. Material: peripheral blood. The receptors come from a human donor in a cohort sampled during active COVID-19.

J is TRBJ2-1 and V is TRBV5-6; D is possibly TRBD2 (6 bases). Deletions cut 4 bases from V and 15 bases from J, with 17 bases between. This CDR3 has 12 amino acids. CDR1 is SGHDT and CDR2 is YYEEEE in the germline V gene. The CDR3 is CASSHGDSYSFF. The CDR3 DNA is TGTGCCAGCAGCCACGGGGACTCCTACTCGTTCTTC. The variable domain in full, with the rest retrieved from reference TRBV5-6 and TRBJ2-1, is DAGVTQSPTHLIKTRGQQVTLRCSPKSGHDTVSWYQQALGQGPQFIFQYYEEEERQRGNFPDRFSGHQFPNYSSELNVNALLLGDSALYLCASSHGDSYSFFGPGTRLTVL.

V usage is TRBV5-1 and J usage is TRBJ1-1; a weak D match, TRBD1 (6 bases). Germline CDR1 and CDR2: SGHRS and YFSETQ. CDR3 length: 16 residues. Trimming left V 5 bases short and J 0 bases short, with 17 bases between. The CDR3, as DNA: TGCGCCAGCAGTAACCGGGCGGGGGGCTTGAACACTGAAGCTTTCTTT. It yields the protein CASSNRAGGLNTEAFF.

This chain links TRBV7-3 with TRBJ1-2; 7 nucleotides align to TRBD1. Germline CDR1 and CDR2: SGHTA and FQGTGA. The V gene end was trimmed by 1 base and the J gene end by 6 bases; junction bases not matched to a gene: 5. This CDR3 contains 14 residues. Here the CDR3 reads CASSLKGQSDGYTF. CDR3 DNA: TGTGCCAGCAGCTTAAAGGGACAGAGCGATGGCTACACCTTC.

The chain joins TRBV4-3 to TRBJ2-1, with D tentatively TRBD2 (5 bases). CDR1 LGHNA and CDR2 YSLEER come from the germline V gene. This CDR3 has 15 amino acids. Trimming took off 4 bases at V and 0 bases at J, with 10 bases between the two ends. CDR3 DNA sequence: TGCGCCAGCAGCCCGGACCGGGACTCCTACAATGAGCAGTTCTTC. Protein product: CASSPDRDSYNEQFF.

The CDR3 spells CASSLGANYGYTF. DNA of the CDR3: TGCGCCAGCAGCTTGGGAGCTAACTATGGCTACACCTTC. This chain connects TRBV5-1 to TRBJ1-2; the D is unclear. The CDR3 contains 13 residues. Trimming pared 0 bases from V and 0 bases from J, leaving 3 bases between. Germline V CDR1 and CDR2: SGHRS, YFSETQ.

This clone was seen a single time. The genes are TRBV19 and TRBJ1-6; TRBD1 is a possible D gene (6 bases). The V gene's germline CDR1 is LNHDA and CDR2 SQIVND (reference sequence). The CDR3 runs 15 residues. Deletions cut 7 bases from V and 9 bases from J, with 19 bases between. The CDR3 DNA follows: TGTGCCAGTACTACTACGAGCAGGGGAATTTCACCCCTCCACTTT. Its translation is CASTTTSRGISPLHF.

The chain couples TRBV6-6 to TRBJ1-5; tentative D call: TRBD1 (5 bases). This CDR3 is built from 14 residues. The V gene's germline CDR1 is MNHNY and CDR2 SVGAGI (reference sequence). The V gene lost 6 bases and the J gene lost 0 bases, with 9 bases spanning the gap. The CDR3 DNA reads TGTGCCAGCAGCAGACAGTATAGCAATCAGCCCCAGCATTTT. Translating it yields CASSRQYSNQPQHF.

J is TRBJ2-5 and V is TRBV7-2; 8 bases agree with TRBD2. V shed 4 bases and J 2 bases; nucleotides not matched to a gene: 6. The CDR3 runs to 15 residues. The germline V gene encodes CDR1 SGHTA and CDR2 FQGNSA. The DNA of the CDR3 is TGTGCCAGCAGCTGGGAAGCGGGGGCTCAAGAGACCCAGTACTTC. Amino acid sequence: CASSWEAGAQETQYF.

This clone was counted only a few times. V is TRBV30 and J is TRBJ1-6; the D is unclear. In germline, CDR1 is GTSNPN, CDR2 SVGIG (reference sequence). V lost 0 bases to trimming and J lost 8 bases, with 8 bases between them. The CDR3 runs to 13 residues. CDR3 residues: CAWSVGVDSPLHF. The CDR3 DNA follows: TGTGCCTGGAGTGTCGGGGTGGATTCACCCCTCCACTTT.

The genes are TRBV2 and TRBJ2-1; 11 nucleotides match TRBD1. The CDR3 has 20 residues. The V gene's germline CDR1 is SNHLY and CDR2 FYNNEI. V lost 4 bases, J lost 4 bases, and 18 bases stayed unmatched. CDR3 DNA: TGTGCCAGCAGTGTTGGGGTCACGGGCAAGGACAGGGGGCGATACAATGAGCAGTTCTTC. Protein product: CASSVGVTGKDRGRYNEQFF.

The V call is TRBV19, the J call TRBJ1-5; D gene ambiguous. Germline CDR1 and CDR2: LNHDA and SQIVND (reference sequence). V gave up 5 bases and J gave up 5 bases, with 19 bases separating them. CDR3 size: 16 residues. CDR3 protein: CASSSGGNLQDQPQHF. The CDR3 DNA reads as TGTGCCAGTAGTTCAGGAGGTAATCTCCAGGATCAGCCCCAGCATTTT.

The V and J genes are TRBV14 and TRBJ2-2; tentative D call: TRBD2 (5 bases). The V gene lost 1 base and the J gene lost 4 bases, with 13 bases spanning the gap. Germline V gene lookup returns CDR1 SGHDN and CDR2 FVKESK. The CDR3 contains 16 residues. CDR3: CASSQVVGVGTGELFF. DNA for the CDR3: TGTGCCAGCAGCCAAGTCGTGGGAGTTGGCACCGGGGAGCTGTTTTTT.

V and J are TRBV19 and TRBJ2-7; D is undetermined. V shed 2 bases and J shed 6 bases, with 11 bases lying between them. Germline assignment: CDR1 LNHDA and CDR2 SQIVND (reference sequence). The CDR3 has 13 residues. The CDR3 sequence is CASSISSRSEQYF. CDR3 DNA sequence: TGTGCCAGTAGTATAAGTTCCAGGTCCGAGCAGTACTTC.

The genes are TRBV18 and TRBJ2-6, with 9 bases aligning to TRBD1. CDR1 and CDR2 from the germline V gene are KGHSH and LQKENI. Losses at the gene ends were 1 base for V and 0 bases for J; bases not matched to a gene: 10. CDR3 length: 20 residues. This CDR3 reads CASSPRLQGALSSGANVLTF. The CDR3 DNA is TGTGCCAGCTCACCACGGCTACAGGGGGCCCTCAGCTCTGGGGCCAACGTCCTGACTTTC.

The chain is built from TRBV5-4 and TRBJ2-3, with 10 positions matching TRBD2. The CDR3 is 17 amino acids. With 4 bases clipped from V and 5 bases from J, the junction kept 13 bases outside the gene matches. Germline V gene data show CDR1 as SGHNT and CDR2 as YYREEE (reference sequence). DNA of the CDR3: TGTGCCAGCAGCCCAGCCGCGGGGGCTAGCGGGGGAGATACGCAGTATTTT. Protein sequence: CASSPAAGASGGDTQYF. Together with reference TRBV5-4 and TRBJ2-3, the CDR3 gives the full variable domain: ETGVTQSPTHLIKTRGQQVTLRCSSQSGHNTVSWYQQALGQGPQFIFQYYREEENGRGNFPPRFSGLQFPNYSSELNVNALELDDSALYLCASSPAAGASGGDTQYFGPGTRLTVL.

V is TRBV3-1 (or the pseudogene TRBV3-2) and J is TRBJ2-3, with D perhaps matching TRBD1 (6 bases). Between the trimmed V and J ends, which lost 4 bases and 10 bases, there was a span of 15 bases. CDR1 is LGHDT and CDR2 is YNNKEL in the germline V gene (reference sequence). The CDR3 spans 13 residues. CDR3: CASSPQAAGAQYF. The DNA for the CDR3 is TGTGCCAGCAGCCCACAGGCCGCAGGGGCGCAGTATTTT.

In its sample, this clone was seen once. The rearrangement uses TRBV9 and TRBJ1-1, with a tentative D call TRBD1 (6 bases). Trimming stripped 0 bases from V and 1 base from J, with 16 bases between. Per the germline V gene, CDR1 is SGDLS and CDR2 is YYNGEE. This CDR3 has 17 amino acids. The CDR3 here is CASSVESSVTGNTEAFF. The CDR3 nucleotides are TGTGCCAGCAGCGTAGAATCTTCTGTGACAGGGAACACTGAAGCTTTCTTT.

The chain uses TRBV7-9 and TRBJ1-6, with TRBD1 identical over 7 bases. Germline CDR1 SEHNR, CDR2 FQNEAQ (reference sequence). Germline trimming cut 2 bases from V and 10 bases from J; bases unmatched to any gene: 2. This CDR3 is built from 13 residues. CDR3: CASSLTGESPLHF. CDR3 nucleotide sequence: TGTGCCAGCAGCTTAACAGGGGAATCACCCCTCCACTTT.

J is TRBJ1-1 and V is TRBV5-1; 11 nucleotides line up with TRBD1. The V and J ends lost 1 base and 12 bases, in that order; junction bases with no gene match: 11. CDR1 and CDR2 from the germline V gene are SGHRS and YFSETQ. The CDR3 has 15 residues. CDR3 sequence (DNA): TGCGCCAGCAGCTTGACCCTAGCGGGACAGGGGGACACTTTCTTT. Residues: CASSLTLAGQGDTFF.